This passage covers 9 T cell receptor beta chains from one sample sequenced in a study of early T cells in non-severe SARS-CoV-2 infection. TCRdb re-derived calls from the 5' RACE reads in MiXCR, one entry per CDR3 protein. The data show 70,000 to 85,000 distinct CDR3 sequences, roughly an eighth seen once. The specimen was whole blood. The receptors derive from an adult who was a healthcare worker with PCR-confirmed SARS-CoV-2 infection or an uninfected control (not recorded which).

This chain joins TRBV10-3 and TRBJ2-3, with D perhaps TRBD1 or TRBD2 (5 bases each). The CDR3 has 16 residues. In germline, CDR1 is ENHRY, CDR2 SYGVKD. The V end lost 3 bases, the J end lost 2 bases, and 15 bases lay between the germline ends. The CDR3 DNA follows: TGTGCCATCAGTGAAGGTCGTGGGGGTTTCACAGATACGCAGTATTTT. It specifies CAISEGRGGFTDTQYF.

The chain recombines TRBV5-1 with TRBJ2-1; 9 bases are a match to TRBD2. CDR1 is SGHRS and CDR2 is YFSETQ in the germline V gene. V was pared by 3 bases and J by 3 bases, with 16 bases of the junction left unmatched. The CDR3 runs 19 residues. The CDR3 DNA reads as TGCGCCAGCAGCTCCAGGCTCGCGGGACTAGCAACGGTCTACAATGAGCAGTTCTTC. Residues: CASSSRLAGLATVYNEQFF.

This clonotype was detected only a few times. The chain combines TRBV5-1 with TRBJ2-3, with 9 nucleotides matching TRBD1. There are 14 residues in the CDR3. J was trimmed by 3 bases and V by 4 bases; bases with no gene match: 3. The V gene's germline CDR1 is SGHRS and CDR2 YFSETQ. CDR3 sequence reads: CASSRDRETDTQYF. As DNA, the CDR3 is TGCGCCAGCAGCCGGGACAGGGAGACAGATACGCAGTATTTT.

This clonotype showed up just a few times. In nucleotides, the CDR3 is TGCAGCGTCCGAAGGGCGGACAGTAACTATGGCTACACCTTC. Amino acids: CSVRRADSNYGYTF. This chain links TRBV29-1 with TRBJ1-2; D might be TRBD1 (6 bases). Germline V gene sequence: CDR1 SQVTM, CDR2 ANQGSEA. The CDR3 loop spans 14 amino acids. V was pared by 6 bases and J by 1 base, with 15 bases between.

Many counts were recorded for this clonotype. The V call is TRBV3-1, the J call TRBJ1-2; D may be TRBD1 (6 bases). Trimming took 3 bases from V and 12 from J, leaving 17 bases between them. CDR3 length equals 13 residues. Germline-derived CDR1 and CDR2 are LGHDT and YNNKEL (reference sequence). CDR3 sequence (DNA): TGTGCCAGCAGCCAGTCCCGGACAGCTCAACACACCTTC. It yields the protein CASSQSRTAQHTF.

This rearrangement joins TRBV20-1 to TRBJ1-2, with 7 nucleotides matching TRBD1. With V trimmed by 0 bases and J by 8 bases, 6 bases remained unmatched. Germline CDR1 DFQATT, CDR2 SNEGSKA (reference sequence). The CDR3 is 13 amino acids. The CDR3 sequence: CSARDPRGKGYTF. The CDR3 DNA reads TGCAGTGCTAGAGATCCCAGGGGGAAAGGCTACACCTTC.

This clonotype was seen repeatedly, ten times or more. This chain joins TRBV28 and TRBJ2-1; D is undetermined. Between the trimmed V and J ends, which lost 3 bases and 7 bases, there was a span of 25 bases. The germline V gene encodes CDR1 MDHEN and CDR2 SYDVKM. This CDR3 region has 18 residues. CDR3 DNA: TGTGCCAGCAGTTTTCTGCCCGGGCTCCTGGCTGGCCGGAATGAGCAGTTCTTC. Amino acid sequence: CASSFLPGLLAGRNEQFF.

This clonotype was seen at least ten times. This sequence joins TRBV12-3 or TRBV12-4 and TRBJ2-1; 10 bases fit TRBD2. The CDR3 consists of 13 residues. J lost 9 bases, V lost 1 base, and 0 bases had no gene match. The CDR3 loop is CASSLGTSGEQFF. The CDR3 DNA reads TGTGCCAGCAGTTTAGGGACTAGCGGTGAGCAGTTCTTC.

There are many counts of this clonotype. V usage is TRBV29-1 and J usage is TRBJ1-5, with a weak D call TRBD1 (6 bases). There are 13 residues in the CDR3. Deletions cut 7 bases from V and 2 bases from J, with 12 bases between. Germline CDR1 reads SQVTM; CDR2 reads ANQGSEA. The CDR3 nucleotides are TGCAGCGCCGGGGGGGCGGGCAATCAGCCCCAGCATTTT. It is translated as CSAGGAGNQPQHF.